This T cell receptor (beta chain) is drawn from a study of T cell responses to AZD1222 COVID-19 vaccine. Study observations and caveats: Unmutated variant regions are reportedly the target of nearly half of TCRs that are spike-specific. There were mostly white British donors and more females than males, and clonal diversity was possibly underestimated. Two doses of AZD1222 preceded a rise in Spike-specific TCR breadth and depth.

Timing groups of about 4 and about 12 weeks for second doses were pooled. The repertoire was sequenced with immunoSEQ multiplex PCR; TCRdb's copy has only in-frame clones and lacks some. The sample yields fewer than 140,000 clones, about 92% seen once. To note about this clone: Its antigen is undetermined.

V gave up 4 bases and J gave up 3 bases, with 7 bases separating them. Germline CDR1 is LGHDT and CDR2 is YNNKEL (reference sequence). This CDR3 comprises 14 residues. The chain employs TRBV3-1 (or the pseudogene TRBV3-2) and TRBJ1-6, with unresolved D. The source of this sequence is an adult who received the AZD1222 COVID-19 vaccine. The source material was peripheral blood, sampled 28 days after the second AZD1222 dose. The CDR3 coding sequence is TGTGCCAGCAGCCCTCCGCACTATAATTCACCCCTCCACTTT. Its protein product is CASSPPHYNSPLHF.